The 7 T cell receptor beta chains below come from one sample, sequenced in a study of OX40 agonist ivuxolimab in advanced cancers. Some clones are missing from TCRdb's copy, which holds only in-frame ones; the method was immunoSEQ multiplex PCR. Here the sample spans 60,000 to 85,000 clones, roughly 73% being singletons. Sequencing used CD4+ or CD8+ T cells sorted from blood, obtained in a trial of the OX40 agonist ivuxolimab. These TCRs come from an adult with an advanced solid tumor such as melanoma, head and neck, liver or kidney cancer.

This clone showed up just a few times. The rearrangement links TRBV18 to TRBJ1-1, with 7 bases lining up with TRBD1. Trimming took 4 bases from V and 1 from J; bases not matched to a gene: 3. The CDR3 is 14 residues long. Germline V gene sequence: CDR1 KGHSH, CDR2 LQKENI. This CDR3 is CASSQGAANTEAFF. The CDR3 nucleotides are TGTGCCAGCTCACAGGGGGCGGCGAACACTGAAGCTTTCTTT.

Written as DNA, the CDR3 is TGCGCCAGCAGCCCGGACAGGCCAAACTATGGCTACACCTTC. It is translated as CASSPDRPNYGYTF. This rearrangement joins TRBV5-1 to TRBJ1-2, with 7 bases fitting TRBD1. Germline assignment: CDR1 SGHRS and CDR2 YFSETQ. The junction had 5 bases not matched to a gene; V was cut back by 4 bases and J by 2 bases. This CDR3 comprises 14 residues.

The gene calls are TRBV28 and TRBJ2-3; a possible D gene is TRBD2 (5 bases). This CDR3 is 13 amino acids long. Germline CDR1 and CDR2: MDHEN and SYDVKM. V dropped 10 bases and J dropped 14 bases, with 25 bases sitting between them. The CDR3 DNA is TGTGCCACCACTGCTCAGCGGACCCCCGGTCTGTATTTT. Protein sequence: CATTAQRTPGLYF.

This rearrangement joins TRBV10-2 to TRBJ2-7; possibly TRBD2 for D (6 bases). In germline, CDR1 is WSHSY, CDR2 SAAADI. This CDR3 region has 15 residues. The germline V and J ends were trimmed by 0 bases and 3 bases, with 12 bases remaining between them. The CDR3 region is CASSESLRESYEQYF. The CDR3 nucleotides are TGCGCCAGCAGTGAGTCTTTGCGGGAAAGCTACGAGCAGTACTTC.

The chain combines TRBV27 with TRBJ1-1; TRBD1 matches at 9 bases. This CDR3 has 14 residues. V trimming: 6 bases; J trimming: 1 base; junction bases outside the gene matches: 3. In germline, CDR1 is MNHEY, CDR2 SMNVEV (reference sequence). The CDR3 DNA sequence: TGTGCCAGCAGGCGGGGACAGGGGAACACTGAAGCTTTCTTT. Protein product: CASRRGQGNTEAFF.

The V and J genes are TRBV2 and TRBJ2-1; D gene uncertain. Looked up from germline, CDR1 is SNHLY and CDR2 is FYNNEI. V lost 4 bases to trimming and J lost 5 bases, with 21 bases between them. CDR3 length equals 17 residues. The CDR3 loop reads CASSAAPSYGTNNEQFF. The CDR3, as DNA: TGTGCCAGCAGTGCTGCCCCCAGCTACGGTACCAACAATGAGCAGTTCTTC.

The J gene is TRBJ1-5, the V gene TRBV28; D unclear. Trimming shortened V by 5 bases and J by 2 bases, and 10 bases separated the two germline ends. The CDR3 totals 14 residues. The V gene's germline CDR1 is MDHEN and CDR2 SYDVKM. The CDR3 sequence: CASSPWVRNQPQHF. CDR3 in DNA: TGTGCCAGCAGTCCCTGGGTCCGCAATCAGCCCCAGCATTTT. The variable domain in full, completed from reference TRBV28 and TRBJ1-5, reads DVKVTQSSRYLVKRTGEKVFLECVQDMDHENMFWYRQDPGLGLRLIYFSYDVKMKEKGDIPEGYSVSREKKERFSLILESASTNQTSMYLCASSPWVRNQPQHFGDGTRLSIL.